The T cell receptor beta chain under discussion was sequenced for a study of T cell responses to AZD1222 COVID-19 vaccine. The wider study: Pooling of second doses given at about 4 or about 12 weeks was done.

Generated by immunoSEQ multiplex PCR, the TCRdb table keeps only in-frame clones and is missing some. The sample shows roughly 75,000 clones, about four fifths of them seen only once. Germline loops: CDR1 MNHEY, CDR2 SVGEGT. The length of the CDR3 is 16 residues. After removal of 4 bases from V and 1 base from J, the junction contained 7 bases not matched to a gene. As to this clone: Antigen: not known.

Overall study findings and caveats: Spike-specific TCR breadth rose after two AZD1222 doses, and depth rose as well.

The source was peripheral blood, collected on day 0 of AZD1222 vaccination. The receptor was derived from an adult in good health. V and J are TRBV6-2 or TRBV6-3 and TRBJ2-1; 7 nucleotides align to TRBD2. The CDR3 region is CASSLFSGFSYNEQFF. For the CDR3, the DNA is TGTGCCAGCAGTTTGTTTAGCGGGTTTTCCTACAATGAGCAGTTCTTC.